The 12 T cell receptor beta chains below were found in one sample sequenced in a study of somatic mutations in cytotoxic T cells in rheumatoid arthritis. TCRdb keeps only in-frame clones here, not all; method: immunoSEQ multiplex PCR. The table shows 19,000 or so clones, with 85% to 90% occurring only once. Sequences were obtained from CD8+ T cells sorted from blood. The source is a man aged 40-55 years in good health.

The rearrangement links TRBV29-1 to TRBJ2-7; 7 bases align to TRBD1. The CDR3 runs 12 residues. Losses at the gene ends were 7 bases for V and 0 bases for J; bases not matched to a gene: 3. CDR1 and CDR2 from the germline V gene are SQVTM and ANQGSEA. CDR3 residues: CSAQGSSYEQYF. The DNA of the CDR3 is TGCAGCGCACAGGGGAGCTCCTACGAGCAGTACTTC.

The genes are TRBV4-3 and TRBJ2-7, with D possibly being TRBD2 (7 bases). V was cut by 0 bases and J by 4 bases, with 13 bases left in between. The CDR3 spans 15 residues. Germline CDR1 and CDR2: LGHNA and YSLEER. CDR3 protein: CASSQDPRGAYEQYF. CDR3 bases: TGCGCCAGCAGCCAAGACCCACGGGGGGCTTACGAGCAGTACTTC.

This clone occurred once. This chain uses TRBV29-1 with TRBJ2-1; a possible D gene is TRBD2 (7 bases). V shed 7 bases and J shed 5 bases, with 21 bases lying between them. The CDR3 covers 15 residues. Germline V lookup: CDR1 SQVTM, CDR2 ANQGSEA. The CDR3 DNA sequence: TGCAGCGGGGAGAAGGGGGGAGGGGGGCACAATGAGCAGTTCTTC. It codes for CSGEKGGGGHNEQFF.

The V call is TRBV4-3, the J call TRBJ2-7, with unresolved D. The length of the CDR3 is 15 residues. The V end was cut by 0 bases, the J end by 7 bases, with 16 bases between. The V gene's germline CDR1 is LGHNA and CDR2 YSLEER. The CDR3 loop is CASSQERVGSREQYF. DNA for the CDR3: TGCGCCAGCAGCCAAGAACGTGTAGGGTCCAGAGAGCAGTACTTC.

V and J are TRBV27 and TRBJ2-7; either TRBD1 or TRBD2 may supply D (6 bases each). The CDR3 has 15 amino acids. Germline assignment: CDR1 MNHEY and CDR2 SMNVEV (reference sequence). With 0 bases removed from V and 2 bases from J, the gap between germline ends came to 11 bases. In DNA form, the CDR3 reads TGTGCCAGCAGTTTATCGGCCGGGGGCGCCTACGAGCAGTACTTC. It specifies CASSLSAGGAYEQYF.

J is TRBJ2-5 and V is TRBV6-1, with TRBD1 as a possible D gene (6 bases). The V gene lost 0 bases and the J gene lost 1 base, with 18 bases spanning the gap. Germline V gene lookup returns CDR1 MNHNS and CDR2 SASEGT. This CDR3 has 18 amino acids. This CDR3 is CASSEAAGTPALQETQYF. The CDR3 DNA sequence: TGTGCCAGCAGTGAAGCAGCCGGGACACCAGCCCTCCAAGAGACCCAGTACTTC.

The chain has TRBV10-3 and TRBJ2-3; TRBD1 or TRBD2 may be the D gene (5 bases each). Germline V gene sequence: CDR1 ENHRY, CDR2 SYGVKD. V was shortened by 11 bases and J by 1 base, with 13 bases between the two germline ends. The CDR3 length is 13 residues. CDR3 sequence (DNA): TGTGCCCTCCGGGACGACCGCACAGATACGCAGTATTTT. This sequence encodes CALRDDRTDTQYF.

This rearrangement joins TRBV6-4 to TRBJ2-2; D call uncertain. Trimming shortened V by 2 bases and J by 7 bases, and 14 bases separated the two germline ends. The CDR3 is made up of 15 amino acids. CDR1 is MRHNA, CDR2 SNTAGT, per germline. CDR3 sequence (DNA): TGTGCCAGCAGTGACCCCCGGCCGAGTGGCGGGGAGCTGTTTTTT. Translated: CASSDPRPSGGELFF.

The chain recombines TRBV27 with TRBJ2-1, with 8 bases matching TRBD1. CDR3 length equals 12 residues. Trimming cost V 5 bases and J 7 bases; bases outside gene matches: 1. Germline CDR1 is MNHEY and CDR2 is SMNVEV (reference sequence). The CDR3 DNA reads as TGTGCCAGCAGTACAGGGGGTAATGAGCAGTTCTTC. It encodes CASSTGGNEQFF.

V is TRBV7-9 and J is TRBJ1-2, with D unclear. The germline gives CDR1 SEHNR, CDR2 FQNEAQ (reference sequence). Deletions cut 4 bases from V and 4 bases from J, with 16 bases between. The CDR3 is made up of 15 amino acids. CDR3 region: CASSSGPTPTYGYTF. CDR3 in DNA: TGTGCCAGCAGCTCTGGACCTACGCCTACCTATGGCTACACCTTC. Using reference TRBV7-9 and TRBJ1-2 for the parts outside the CDR3, the full variable domain is DTGVSQNPRHKITKRGQNVTFRCDPISEHNRLYWYRQTLGQGPEFLTYFQNEAQLEKSRLLSDRFSAERPKGSFSTLEIQRTEQGDSAMYLCASSSGPTPTYGYTFGSGTRLTVV.

Here the CDR3 reads CAWSHQPEVTF. Written as DNA, the CDR3 is TGTGCCTGGAGTCACCAGCCTGAGGTAACCTTC. The chain employs TRBV30 and TRBJ1-2; no firm D call. V gave up 2 bases and J gave up 14 bases, with 15 bases separating them. Germline V gene lookup returns CDR1 GTSNPN and CDR2 SVGIG (reference sequence). This CDR3 region has 11 residues.

V and J are TRBV7-9 and TRBJ2-1; maybe TRBD2 (5 bases). Trimming cost V 4 bases and J 0 bases, with 7 bases left between them. The CDR3 consists of 14 residues. From germline, CDR1 is SEHNR and CDR2 FQNEAQ (reference sequence). The CDR3, as DNA: TGTGCCAGCAGCTCGGACTTCTCCTACAATGAGCAGTTCTTC. Protein: CASSSDFSYNEQFF. The entire variable domain, with the rest obtained from reference TRBV7-9 and TRBJ2-1, is as follows: DTGVSQNPRHKITKRGQNVTFRCDPISEHNRLYWYRQTLGQGPEFLTYFQNEAQLEKSRLLSDRFSAERPKGSFSTLEIQRTEQGDSAMYLCASSSDFSYNEQFFGPGTRLTVL.